Sequencing of this TCR beta chain was carried out in a study of cytomegalovirus exposure and HLA in healthy donors. Healthy bone marrow donors made up the cohort. PCR used 60 Vbeta primers and 13 Jbeta primers. Measured with immunoSEQ multiplex PCR; TCRdb has only the in-frame clones, and not every one. The sample contains under 75,000 clones, 74% of which appear only once. The CDR3 is made up of 17 amino acids. V shed 6 bases, J shed 0 bases, and the junction held 9 bases outside the gene matches. Germline V gene lookup returns CDR1 SEHNR and CDR2 FQNEAQ (reference sequence). The sequence came from a human donor in good health. The chain uses TRBV7-9 and TRBJ2-3; 10 bases agree with TRBD1. Sequenced sample: PBMCs. The CDR3 DNA sequence: TGTGCCAGCAGTCTTGGCCCGGGACAGGGGAGCACAGATACGCAGTATTTT. This codes for CASSLGPGQGSTDTQYF.